This note documents a single T cell receptor (beta chain) sequence. Method: immunoSEQ multiplex PCR; TCRdb's copy keeps in-frame clones and lacks some. The table includes around 140,000 clones, about 93% detected once. These data come from a study of T cell responses to AZD1222 COVID-19 vaccine. Germline V gene sequence: CDR1 LGHNA, CDR2 YNFKEQ. The V and J ends lost 1 base and 2 bases respectively, with 6 bases between them. The CDR3 spans 13 residues. The chain recombines TRBV4-2 with TRBJ2-7; D ambiguous. The specimen comprised peripheral blood, sampled on day 0 of AZD1222 vaccination. This clonotype was sampled from an adult in good health. The CDR3 sequence: CASSQVTAYEQYF. In DNA form, the CDR3 reads TGTGCCAGCAGCCAAGTTACAGCCTACGAGCAGTACTTC.